These 2 T cell receptor beta chains were all obtained from the same sample, sequenced in a study of esophageal squamous cell carcinoma under preoperative chemotherapy. TCRdb reprocessed the PCR reads via MiXCR and lists one record per CDR3 protein. The table has roughly 15,000 distinct CDR3 sequences, 40% to 50% seen once; the top ten hold around 30%. This sample's time point: before preoperative PTX-NDP chemotherapy. The material was obtained from a patient given preoperative chemotherapy. Source of these receptors: a human donor with esophageal squamous cell carcinoma. The donor label of this sample is uncertain.

In DNA, the CDR3 is TGCGCCAGCAGCCTGGACGCTGGACAGGGGAACACTGAAGCTTTCTTT. This gives the protein CASSLDAGQGNTEAFF. The chain carries TRBV4-1 and TRBJ1-1, with TRBD1 matching over 8 bases. The CDR3 loop spans 16 amino acids. Germline trimming cut 4 bases from V and 1 base from J; bases unmatched to any gene: 8. In germline, CDR1 is MGHRA, CDR2 YSYEKL.

In its sample, this clonotype is hyperexpanded. The chain uses TRBV6-5 and TRBJ2-1, with 7 bases lining up with TRBD1. This CDR3 is built from 15 residues. Germline-derived CDR1 and CDR2 are MNHEY and SVGAGI. The V segment lost 2 bases and the J segment 9 bases; nucleotides outside the gene matches: 10. The CDR3 region has the DNA TGTGCCAGCAGTTACGGCGGACAGGCCTTCAGTGAGCAGTTCTTC. Its protein product is CASSYGGQAFSEQFF.